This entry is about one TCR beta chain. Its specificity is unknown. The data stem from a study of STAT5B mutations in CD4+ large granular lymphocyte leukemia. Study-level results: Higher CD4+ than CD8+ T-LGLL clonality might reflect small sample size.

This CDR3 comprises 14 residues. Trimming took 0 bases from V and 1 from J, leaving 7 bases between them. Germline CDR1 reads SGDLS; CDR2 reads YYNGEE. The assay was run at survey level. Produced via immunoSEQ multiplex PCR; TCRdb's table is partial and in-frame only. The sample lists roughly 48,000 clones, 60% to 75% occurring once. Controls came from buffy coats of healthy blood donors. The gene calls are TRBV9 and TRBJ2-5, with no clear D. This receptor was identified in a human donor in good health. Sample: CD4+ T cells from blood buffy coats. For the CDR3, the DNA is TGTGCCAGCAGCGTAGGCCTAACCCAAGAGACCCAGTACTTC. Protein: CASSVGLTQETQYF.